This TCR beta chain was profiled in a study of cytotoxic CD8 clonotypes in ibrutinib-treated CLL. Investigators sought sequencing depths of between 1 in 200,000 and 1 in 1 million T cells. The data were produced by immunoSEQ multiplex PCR, yet TCRdb's version contains in-frame clones alone and is incomplete. Seen here are a few hundred thousand clones, roughly 74% observed once, and the top ten hold approximately 15%. In the case of this clone: What it binds is unknown.

The CDR3 spans 17 residues. J gave up 3 bases and V 0 bases, and 11 bases lay outside the gene matches. Germline CDR1 is GTSNPN and CDR2 is SVGIG (reference sequence). Study-level results: Public clonotypes proved infrequent, and on treatment they shrank or remained steady. Circulating CD8+ T-cell counts were tracked by baseline clonality, which exceeded that of age-matched healthy donors.

Sequenced here: PBMCs, sampled after 24 months of ibrutinib treatment. The TCR originated in a human donor with chronic lymphocytic leukemia. The V gene is TRBV30, the J gene TRBJ1-5, with 7 bases fitting TRBD1. The CDR3 protein is CAWSVIETGPFNQPQHF. DNA of the CDR3: TGTGCCTGGAGTGTGATCGAGACAGGGCCCTTCAATCAGCCCCAGCATTTT.